Presented here are 22 T cell receptor beta chains from one specimen sequenced in a study of blood T cell repertoires in COVID-19. TCRdb keeps only in-frame clones here, not all; method: immunoSEQ multiplex PCR. The sample carries approximately 270,000 clones, 70% to 90% recorded once. The specimen was peripheral blood. The receptors originated from a woman aged 65 to 85 with acute or convalescent COVID-19.

The chain employs TRBV7-2 and TRBJ1-5; no clear D gene. The CDR3 has 15 residues. Germline V CDR1 and CDR2: SGHTA, FQGNSA. The V gene lost 1 base and the J gene lost 4 bases, with 11 bases spanning the gap. This CDR3 reads CASSLESGGNQPQHF. The CDR3, as DNA: TGTGCCAGCAGCTTAGAATCAGGTGGGAATCAGCCCCAGCATTTT.

The chain uses TRBV10-1 and TRBJ1-1; 8 nucleotides agree with TRBD1. Trimming cost V 9 bases and J 6 bases; bases outside gene matches: 9. Germline V gene data show CDR1 as WNHNN and CDR2 as SYGVQD (reference sequence). This CDR3 region has 13 residues. CDR3: CASLAGGVAEAFF. In DNA form, the CDR3 reads TGCGCCAGTCTGGCAGGGGGCGTAGCTGAAGCTTTCTTT.

V usage is TRBV24-1 and J usage is TRBJ2-3; 13 nucleotides match TRBD2. CDR1 KGHDR and CDR2 SFDVKD come from the germline V gene. J lost 4 bases, V lost 4 bases, and 10 bases had no gene match. The CDR3 runs to 18 residues. CDR3: CATSDSSTSGGAPDTQYF. CDR3 sequence (DNA): TGTGCCACCAGTGACTCCTCCACTAGCGGGGGGGCTCCAGATACGCAGTATTTT.

J is TRBJ2-1 and V is TRBV11-3; the D gene is possibly TRBD1 (6 bases). The length of the CDR3 is 15 residues. CDR1 is SGHNT, CDR2 YENEEA, per germline. V was pared by 3 bases and J by 0 bases, with 9 bases between. DNA of the CDR3: TGTGCCAGCAGCTTCAGGGGAAGCTCCTACAATGAGCAGTTCTTC. As protein: CASSFRGSSYNEQFF.

This rearrangement joins TRBV6-5 to TRBJ1-3; the match to TRBD1 covers 9 bases. The CDR3 loop spans 13 amino acids. The germline V gene encodes CDR1 MNHEY and CDR2 SVGAGI. J gave up 5 bases and V 7 bases, and 3 bases lay outside the gene matches. DNA of the CDR3: TGTGCCAGCATTGGACAGGGGAGAAACACCATATATTTT. Its protein is CASIGQGRNTIYF.

This chain uses TRBV18 with TRBJ1-6, with TRBD1 as a possible D gene (5 bases). The CDR3 spans 14 residues. The V end was cut by 6 bases, the J end by 7 bases, with 13 bases between. Germline CDR1 is KGHSH and CDR2 is LQKENI. Here the CDR3 DNA reads TGTGCCAGCTCCGTGTCGGGGGAGAATTCACCCCTCCACTTT. It yields the protein CASSVSGENSPLHF.

This clone has just one count. V and J are TRBV5-1 and TRBJ1-2; D is uncertain. Germline-derived CDR1 and CDR2 are SGHRS and YFSETQ. The V end lost 7 bases, the J end lost 2 bases, and 12 bases lay between the germline ends. The CDR3 covers 13 residues. As DNA, the CDR3 is TGCGCCAGCCAGGACGAGCGGAACTATGGCTACACCTTC. Its protein product is CASQDERNYGYTF.

This clone was seen just once. This chain connects TRBV5-1 to TRBJ2-1, with 11 bases lining up with TRBD2. Germline-derived CDR1 and CDR2 are SGHRS and YFSETQ. The CDR3 sequence is 15 residues long. The junction had 6 bases not matched to a gene; V was cut back by 3 bases and J by 7 bases. The CDR3 bases are TGCGCCAGCAGCTGGTTAGCGGGGGGGTCTAATGAGCAGTTCTTC. Amino acid sequence: CASSWLAGGSNEQFF.

This chain joins TRBV2 and TRBJ2-1; 7 bases line up with TRBD1. Germline CDR1 reads SNHLY; CDR2 reads FYNNEI. The trim removed 4 bases at V and 4 bases at J, leaving 1 base unmatched. The CDR3 is 13 amino acids. The CDR3 region is CASSGTGYNEQFF. CDR3 DNA sequence: TGTGCCAGCAGTGGGACAGGATACAATGAGCAGTTCTTC.

V and J are TRBV11-2 and TRBJ2-7, with 7 positions matching TRBD1. V lost 4 bases, J lost 3 bases, and 6 bases stayed unmatched. The V gene's germline CDR1 is SGHAT and CDR2 FQNNGV. The CDR3 is 14 residues long. The chain's CDR3 is CASSWDSENYEQYF. The CDR3 nucleotides are TGTGCCAGCAGCTGGGACAGTGAAAACTACGAGCAGTACTTC.

This clone was observed a few times. This rearrangement joins TRBV18 to TRBJ2-1; 10 bases align to TRBD2. Germline V gene lookup returns CDR1 KGHSH and CDR2 LQKENI. V trimming: 6 bases; J trimming: 10 bases; junction bases outside the gene matches: 9. The CDR3 is 14 amino acids. The CDR3 here is CASSQSGGAEEQFF. DNA for the CDR3: TGTGCCAGCTCGCAGAGCGGGGGGGCCGAAGAGCAGTTCTTC.

The chain joins TRBV18 to TRBJ1-4; D not resolved. Germline lookup yields CDR1 KGHSH and CDR2 LQKENI. The CDR3 covers 16 residues. Trimming shortened V by 3 bases and J by 2 bases, and 13 bases separated the two germline ends. The CDR3 sequence is CASSPSSLETNEKLFF. The CDR3 region has the DNA TGTGCCAGCTCACCTAGCAGCCTGGAGACTAATGAAAAACTGTTTTTT. The variable domain in full, with the rest retrieved from reference TRBV18 and TRBJ1-4, is NAGVMQNPRHLVRRRGQEARLRCSPMKGHSHVYWYRQLPEEGLKFMVYLQKENIIDESGMPKERFSAEFPKEGPSILRIQQVVRGDSAAYFCASSPSSLETNEKLFFGSGTQLSVL.

The rearrangement uses TRBV2 and TRBJ2-1, with 8 bases identical to TRBD2. CDR1 is SNHLY and CDR2 is FYNNEI in the germline V gene. Trimming removed 4 bases from V and 7 bases from J; junction bases left unmatched: 3. The length of the CDR3 is 13 residues. DNA for the CDR3: TGTGCCAGCAGTGTAAGACTAGCGAATGAGCAGTTCTTC. Residues: CASSVRLANEQFF.

V and J are TRBV5-4 and TRBJ2-1, with D possibly matching TRBD2 (5 bases). The CDR3 is 12 residues long. CDR1 SGHNT and CDR2 YYREEE come from the germline V gene (reference sequence). V was trimmed by 4 bases and J by 9 bases, leaving 11 bases between them. The CDR3 DNA is TGTGCCAGCAGCCCCCCGGCGGGTGAGCAGTTCTTC. Translation gives CASSPPAGEQFF.

The chain has TRBV5-1 and TRBJ1-1; 7 nucleotides line up with TRBD1. Germline V lookup: CDR1 SGHRS, CDR2 YFSETQ. After removal of 4 bases from V and 0 bases from J, the junction contained 15 bases not matched to a gene. The CDR3 sequence is 18 residues long. This chain's CDR3 is CASSGETGRNPLNTEAFF. CDR3 sequence (DNA): TGCGCCAGCAGCGGCGAGACAGGGAGAAACCCCTTGAACACTGAAGCTTTCTTT.

V and J are TRBV10-3 and TRBJ1-2; D is ambiguous. Trimming removed 9 bases at V and 5 bases at J, with 16 bases between. The CDR3 is made up of 13 amino acids. Germline-derived CDR1 and CDR2 are ENHRY and SYGVKD. DNA for the CDR3: TGTGCCATAACCCCGGACGGAGGATATGGCTACACCTTC. This sequence encodes CAITPDGGYGYTF.

Here the CDR3 DNA reads TGTGCCAGCAGCCTACGAGCGGGGGGAGAGACCCAGTACTTC. Its protein is CASSLRAGGETQYF. The chain has TRBV5-5 and TRBJ2-5; 9 nucleotides align to TRBD2. The CDR3 loop spans 14 amino acids. Germline trimming cut 4 bases from V and 4 bases from J; bases unmatched to any gene: 5. CDR1 and CDR2 (germline): SGHKS, YYEKEE (reference sequence).

The rearrangement links TRBV20-1 to TRBJ2-1; D possibly corresponds to TRBD2 (7 bases). V lost 3 bases, J lost 7 bases, and 19 bases lay in between. The CDR3 consists of 15 residues. Germline V lookup: CDR1 DFQATT, CDR2 SNEGSKA (reference sequence). The CDR3 DNA is TGCAGTGCTAGTCTCTTAAGGGGAGGGGGGAATGAGCAGTTCTTC. It yields the protein CSASLLRGGGNEQFF.

The chain is built from TRBV24-1 and TRBJ1-2; TRBD1 might be the D (5 bases). CDR3 size: 13 residues. V lost 1 base to trimming and J lost 10 bases, with 12 bases between them. Per germline, CDR1 KGHDR and CDR2 SFDVKD. This CDR3 is CATSDFGEGAYTF. CDR3 nucleotide sequence: TGTGCCACCAGTGATTTTGGGGAAGGGGCCTACACCTTC.

The rearrangement joins TRBV10-3 to TRBJ2-1, with D possibly being TRBD1 (5 bases). This CDR3 region has 12 residues. From germline, CDR1 is ENHRY and CDR2 SYGVKD. Trimming took 6 bases from V and 5 from J, leaving 8 bases between them. In nucleotides, the CDR3 is TGTGCCATCAGCAGGGATAACAATGAGCAGTTCTTC. This codes for CAISRDNNEQFF.

This chain joins TRBV2 and TRBJ2-3; TRBD2 matches at 11 bases. Germline CDR1 reads SNHLY; CDR2 reads FYNNEI. CDR3 length: 15 residues. V was clipped by 4 bases and J by 6 bases; unmatched bases: 6. The CDR3 protein is CASSVAGGLGDTQYF. CDR3 DNA: TGTGCCAGCAGTGTAGCGGGGGGGCTTGGGGATACGCAGTATTTT.

The chain has TRBV5-1 and TRBJ1-1; D is perhaps TRBD1 (6 bases). Between the trimmed V and J ends, which lost 3 bases and 0 bases, there was a span of 9 bases. The CDR3 is 14 amino acids. Germline-derived CDR1 and CDR2 are SGHRS and YFSETQ. Written as DNA, the CDR3 is TGCGCCAGCAGCTCGGACAGTTTGAACACTGAAGCTTTCTTT. Protein product: CASSSDSLNTEAFF.